These 15 T cell receptor beta chains were sequenced from one sample in a study of blood T cell repertoires in COVID-19. Generated by immunoSEQ multiplex PCR, the TCRdb table keeps only in-frame clones and is missing some. This sample carries 300,000 or so clones, around 89% of them seen once, and the ten largest clones take about 7%. Sequenced sample: peripheral blood. The source of these receptors is a woman in her 30s who had recovered from COVID-19.

The chain combines TRBV5-1 with TRBJ2-7; D may be TRBD1 (5 bases). CDR3 length: 16 residues. V lost 4 bases and J 0 bases, leaving 17 bases between the germline ends. From germline, CDR1 is SGHRS and CDR2 YFSETQ. The CDR3 spells CASSDPLRQPSYEQYF. The CDR3 DNA reads as TGCGCCAGCAGCGACCCCCTTCGACAGCCCTCCTACGAGCAGTACTTC.

The chain recombines TRBV28 with TRBJ1-2; no clear D. The CDR3 runs 13 residues. The germline CDR1 and CDR2 sequences are MDHEN and SYDVKM. The V gene lost 3 bases and the J gene lost 7 bases, with 12 bases spanning the gap. In nucleotides, the CDR3 is TGTGCCAGCAGTTTGTCCCAGACGGGTGGCTACACCTTC. It translates to CASSLSQTGGYTF.

The CDR3: CASSLGTFQETQYF. The DNA of the CDR3 is TGTGCCAGCAGCTTGGGGACTTTCCAAGAGACCCAGTACTTC. The V gene is TRBV5-7, the J gene TRBJ2-5; possibly TRBD2 for D (5 bases). TRBV5-7 is filed as an ORF, its function uncertain. The length of the CDR3 is 14 residues. Trimming pared 0 bases from V and 1 base from J, leaving 7 bases between.

This sequence joins TRBV6-5 and TRBJ1-5, with D unresolved. The germline CDR1 and CDR2 sequences are MNHEY and SVGAGI. V lost 6 bases to trimming and J lost 7 bases, with 13 bases between them. The CDR3 contains 13 residues. CDR3 region: CASSLGGPQPQHF. The CDR3 nucleotides read TGTGCCAGCAGCTTAGGAGGGCCACAGCCCCAGCATTTT.

The chain combines TRBV23-1 with TRBJ2-7; no clear D. TRBV23-1 is designated an ORF whose function remains uncertain. Trimming took 2 bases from V and 9 from J, leaving 17 bases between them. The CDR3 spans 14 residues. CDR3 coding DNA: TGCGCCAGCAGTCAAATCCTGAATTGCAACGGGCAGTACTTC. Protein: CASSQILNCNGQYF.

J is TRBJ1-3 and V is TRBV28, with D tentatively TRBD1 (5 bases). Germline V gene lookup returns CDR1 MDHEN and CDR2 SYDVKM. Trimming removed 8 bases from V and 3 bases from J, with 8 bases in between. CDR3 length: 12 residues. The CDR3 spells CASGRVGNTIYF. CDR3 DNA: TGTGCCAGCGGCAGGGTTGGAAACACCATATATTTT.

The J gene is TRBJ2-7, the V gene TRBV5-4, with D possibly matching TRBD1 (5 bases). The CDR3 totals 14 residues. Trimming took 0 bases from V and 3 from J, leaving 10 bases between them. CDR1 and CDR2 from the germline V gene are SGHNT and YYREEE (reference sequence). This CDR3 is CASSLAGQFYEQYF. The CDR3 DNA sequence: TGTGCCAGCAGCTTGGCAGGGCAGTTCTACGAGCAGTACTTC.

Only a few counts were recorded for this clone. The chain couples TRBV7-2 to TRBJ1-4, with D perhaps matching TRBD1 (5 bases). The CDR3 covers 14 residues. Germline V gene lookup returns CDR1 SGHTA and CDR2 FQGNSA. V was cut by 6 bases and J by 0 bases, with 8 bases left in between. The CDR3 bases are TGTGCCAGCAGGTCAGGGCCAACTAATGAAAAACTGTTTTTT. Protein: CASRSGPTNEKLFF.

This rearrangement joins TRBV15 to TRBJ2-5, with D tentatively TRBD2 (5 bases). The V gene's germline CDR1 is LNHNV and CDR2 YYDKDF (reference sequence). The V and J ends lost 0 bases and 0 bases respectively, with 8 bases between them. The CDR3 totals 15 residues. The CDR3 sequence is CATSRDRGDQETQYF. The CDR3 DNA sequence: TGTGCCACCAGCAGAGATCGGGGTGACCAAGAGACCCAGTACTTC.

CDR3 sequence reads: CASSEAPPGVAGNTIYF. The DNA of the CDR3 is TGTGCCAGCAGCGAGGCCCCTCCCGGAGTAGCTGGAAACACCATATATTTT. The genes are TRBV9 and TRBJ1-3; no reliable D call. V lost 3 bases and J lost 2, with 18 bases in between. This CDR3 region has 17 residues. Per germline, CDR1 SGDLS and CDR2 YYNGEE.

The gene calls are TRBV5-1 and TRBJ2-2, with TRBD1 matching 7 bases. The germline V gene encodes CDR1 SGHRS and CDR2 YFSETQ. V shed 0 bases, J shed 6 bases, and the junction held 5 bases outside the gene matches. The CDR3 spans 15 residues. CDR3 protein: CASSLGQGGSGELFF. In DNA, the CDR3 is TGCGCCAGCAGCTTGGGACAGGGTGGTTCCGGGGAGCTGTTTTTT.

This clone was recorded once. The V call is TRBV7-6, the J call TRBJ2-7; tentative D call: TRBD1 (6 bases). Trimming removed 1 base at V and 0 bases at J, with 22 bases between. Per germline, CDR1 SGHVS and CDR2 FNYEAQ. The CDR3 consists of 19 residues. Written as DNA, the CDR3 is TGTGCCAGCAGCTTAGGGCCGCAAGTCCCGGGACAAAACTCCTACGAGCAGTACTTC. This codes for CASSLGPQVPGQNSYEQYF. Full variable domain (outside the CDR3, taken from reference TRBV7-6 and TRBJ2-7): GAGVSQSPRYKVTKRGQDVALRCDPISGHVSLYWYRQALGQGPEFLTYFNYEAQQDKSGLPNDRFSAERPEGSISTLTIQRTEQRDSAMYRCASSLGPQVPGQNSYEQYFGPGTRLTVT.

The V and J genes are TRBV6-5 and TRBJ1-5; the D gene is possibly TRBD1 (6 bases). The CDR3 consists of 16 residues. V was pared by 0 bases and J by 1 base, with 10 bases between. Germline-derived CDR1 and CDR2 are MNHEY and SVGAGI. CDR3 sequence: CASSYSGTLSNQPQHF. The CDR3, as DNA: TGTGCCAGCAGTTACTCCGGGACACTGAGCAATCAGCCCCAGCATTTT.

This rearrangement joins TRBV7-2 to TRBJ1-1; D might be TRBD1 (6 bases). CDR3 size: 14 residues. V was trimmed by 0 bases and J by 3 bases, leaving 8 bases between them. Germline lookup yields CDR1 SGHTA and CDR2 FQGNSA. The CDR3 sequence is CASSLAGGHTEAFF. Here the CDR3 DNA reads TGTGCCAGCAGCTTAGCGGGGGGGCACACTGAAGCTTTCTTT.

The V and J genes are TRBV28 and TRBJ1-4, with 7 bases aligning to TRBD1. V dropped 6 bases and J dropped 5; count of bases not matched to a gene: 12. CDR3 length equals 16 residues. CDR1 and CDR2 from the germline V gene are MDHEN and SYDVKM. DNA of the CDR3: TGTGCCAGCAGACCCCAGCCGGGACAGAGAAATGAAAAACTGTTTTTT. Its protein product is CASRPQPGQRNEKLFF.